Listed below are T cell receptor beta chains from one sample, sequenced in a study of T cell changes during pregnancy in multiple sclerosis. Here immunoSEQ multiplex PCR was the method, and the copy in TCRdb shows in-frame clones only, minus some. The sample carries 60,000 to 75,000 clones, under 95% recorded once. The sequences come from peripheral blood, collected in the third trimester of pregnancy. The source of these receptors is a female donor with multiple sclerosis, enrolled in a pregnancy study. CDR3s leave out the opening cysteine and the closing phenylalanine or tryptophan. A D gene is named only where the DNA matches it firmly. Clone size appears in some rows only: once, few, many, or a class for an expanded clone.

ASSRTGETGELF	TRBD1	12	TRBV13	TRBJ2-2	.
ASSGGTGEAF	TRBD1	10	TRBV6-5	TRBJ1-1	.
ASTPGQVATQY	TRBD1	11	TRBV11-2	TRBJ2-5	.
ASSEFVRSTEAF	.	12	TRBV2	TRBJ1-1	.
ASTVFYTEAF	.	10	TRBV7-9	TRBJ1-1	.
AWRPLQGFGYGYT	.	13	TRBV30	TRBJ1-2	.
ASSLDGMATEAF	.	12	TRBV5-1	TRBJ1-1	.
ASSLDAGDIQY	.	11	TRBV7-9	TRBJ2-4	.
ASSFRREQF	.	9	TRBV5-4	TRBJ2-1	.
ASSLTPLGDSPLH	.	13	TRBV28	TRBJ1-6	.
ASSSSGEGTEAF	.	12	TRBV7-8	TRBJ1-1	.
ASSLDLKGWTGELF	.	14	TRBV7-9	TRBJ2-2	.
ASSGGWQGRIEAF	.	13	TRBV2	TRBJ1-1	.
ASRNLGAGEKLF	.	12	TRBV19	TRBJ1-4	.
ASSLGALDQPQH	.	12	TRBV9	TRBJ1-5	.
ASSPLQGNTEAF	.	12	TRBV5-1	TRBJ1-1	many
AWRGARQGAF	.	10	TRBV30	TRBJ1-1	.
ASTKGSGGHNEQF	TRBD2	13	TRBV6-1	TRBJ2-1	.
ASSLVAGGGAVEKLF	.	15	TRBV5-6	TRBJ1-4	.
ASSLGVGQAYEQY	TRBD1	13	TRBV2	TRBJ2-7	.
ASSLRGLGNTEAF	TRBD1	13	TRBV5-5	TRBJ1-1	.
ASRLAGDQPQH	.	11	TRBV2	TRBJ1-5	.
ASHIGQNRNQPQH	.	13	TRBV6-1	TRBJ1-5	.
ASSLDIHTYEQY	.	12	TRBV5-6	TRBJ2-7	.
ASSAASGLTQY	TRBD2	11	TRBV2	TRBJ2-5	.
ASSPGQGLSPYYGYT	TRBD1	15	TRBV4-3	TRBJ1-2	.
ASSVGLAGYNEQF	TRBD2	13	TRBV2	TRBJ2-1	.
AISASGAMRPDRAFMAF	TRBD1	17	TRBV10-3	TRBJ1-1	.
ATSRFSEAMTTETQY	.	15	TRBV15	TRBJ2-5	.
ASSYGRVNTEAF	.	12	TRBV6-6	TRBJ1-1	.
ASTLGGLAGGDPDTQY	TRBD2	16	TRBV5-1	TRBJ2-3	once
ASSLAPPPGLVDTEAF	.	16	TRBV7-6	TRBJ1-1	once
ASSYSGARVDTQY	.	13	TRBV6-5	TRBJ2-3	.
ASSEVWGDGAYEQY	.	14	TRBV10-1	TRBJ2-7	.
ASSDPSRGRAEAF	.	13	TRBV6-1	TRBJ1-1	.
ASSFTSGGGRQF	TRBD2	12	TRBV5-6	TRBJ2-1	.
ASSFRDRVDGYT	TRBD1	12	TRBV5-6	TRBJ1-2	.
ASSPPGGRGDTQY	TRBD1	13	TRBV18	TRBJ2-3	.
AWSVRRADTQY	.	11	TRBV30	TRBJ2-3	.
ASSFRPASAEAF	.	12	TRBV7-8	TRBJ1-1	.
ASSFQGFLSYEQY	.	13	TRBV7-9	TRBJ2-7	.
ASSPDREAYEQY	TRBD1	12	TRBV18	TRBJ2-7	.
ASSIDPGQGRDEQY	TRBD1	14	TRBV19	TRBJ2-7	few
SARGANEQF	.	9	TRBV20-1	TRBJ2-1	.
ASSFSSGDFTDTQY	TRBD2	14	TRBV28	TRBJ2-3	.
ASSQGGLAKSTDTQY	.	15	TRBV4-1	TRBJ2-3	.
ASSIAQTPLH	.	10	TRBV19	TRBJ1-6	.
ASSLIRGGFEQY	.	12	TRBV11-2	TRBJ2-7	.
ASSPPGQETQY	.	11	TRBV7-9	TRBJ2-5	.
ASSPLGAGSYEQY	.	13	TRBV14	TRBJ2-7	.
SGGNPGQGASGYT	TRBD1	13	TRBV29-1	TRBJ1-2	.
ASSLQYEAF	.	9	TRBV6-6	TRBJ1-1	.
ASSPTTGLQETQY	TRBD1	13	TRBV5-1	TRBJ2-5	.
ASSRAFRNEKLF	.	12	TRBV6-5	TRBJ1-4	.